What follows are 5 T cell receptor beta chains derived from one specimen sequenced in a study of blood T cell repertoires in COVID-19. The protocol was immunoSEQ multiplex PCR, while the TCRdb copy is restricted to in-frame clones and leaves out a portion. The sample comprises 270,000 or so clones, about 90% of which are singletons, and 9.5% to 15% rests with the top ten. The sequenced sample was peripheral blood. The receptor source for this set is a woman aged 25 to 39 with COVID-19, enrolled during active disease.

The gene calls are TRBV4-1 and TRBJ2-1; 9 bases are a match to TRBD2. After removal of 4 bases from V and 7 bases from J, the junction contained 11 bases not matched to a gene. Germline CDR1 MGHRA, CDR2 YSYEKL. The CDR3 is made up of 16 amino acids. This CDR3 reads CASSRPLAGPGNEQFF. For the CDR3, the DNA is TGCGCCAGCAGCCGCCCCCTAGCGGGGCCCGGGAATGAGCAGTTCTTC.

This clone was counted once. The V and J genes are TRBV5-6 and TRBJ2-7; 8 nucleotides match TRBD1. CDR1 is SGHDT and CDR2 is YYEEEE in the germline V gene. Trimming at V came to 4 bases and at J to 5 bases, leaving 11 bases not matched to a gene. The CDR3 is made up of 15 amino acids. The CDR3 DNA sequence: TGTGCCAGCAGCCCACCGACAGGGGTTAAAAACGAGCAGTACTTC. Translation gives CASSPPTGVKNEQYF.

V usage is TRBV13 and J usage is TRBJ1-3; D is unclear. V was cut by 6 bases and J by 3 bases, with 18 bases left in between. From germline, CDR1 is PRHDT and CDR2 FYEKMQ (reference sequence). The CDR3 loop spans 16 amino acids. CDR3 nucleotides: TGTGCCAGCAGGGAGCAGAGAGGGTTATATGGAAACACCATATATTTT. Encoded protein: CASREQRGLYGNTIYF.

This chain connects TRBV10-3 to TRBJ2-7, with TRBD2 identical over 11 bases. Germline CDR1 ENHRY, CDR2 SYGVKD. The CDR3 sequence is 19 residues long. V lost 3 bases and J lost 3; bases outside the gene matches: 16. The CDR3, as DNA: TGTGCCATCAGTGATGGCGGGACTAGCGGTTGGGGAGGGGACTACGAGCAGTACTTC. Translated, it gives CAISDGGTSGWGGDYEQYF.

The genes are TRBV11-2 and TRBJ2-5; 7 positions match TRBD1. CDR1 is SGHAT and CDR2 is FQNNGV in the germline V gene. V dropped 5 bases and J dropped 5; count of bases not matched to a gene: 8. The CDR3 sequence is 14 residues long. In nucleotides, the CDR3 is TGTGCCAGCAGCCTTCCGGGACAGAGGGAGACCCAGTACTTC. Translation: CASSLPGQRETQYF.